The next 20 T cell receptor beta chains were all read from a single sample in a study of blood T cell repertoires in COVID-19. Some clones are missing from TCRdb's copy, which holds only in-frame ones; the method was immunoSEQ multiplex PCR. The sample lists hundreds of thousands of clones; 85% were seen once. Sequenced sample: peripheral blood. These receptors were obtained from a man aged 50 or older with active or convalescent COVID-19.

CDR3 sequence: CASSPGRSGNTIYF. CDR3 sequence (DNA): TGTGCCAGCTCACCAGGCCGCTCTGGAAACACCATATATTTT. This chain joins TRBV18 and TRBJ1-3; D remains unclear. The CDR3 runs to 14 residues. V lost 2 bases and J 0 bases, leaving 5 bases between the germline ends. Germline assignment: CDR1 KGHSH and CDR2 LQKENI.

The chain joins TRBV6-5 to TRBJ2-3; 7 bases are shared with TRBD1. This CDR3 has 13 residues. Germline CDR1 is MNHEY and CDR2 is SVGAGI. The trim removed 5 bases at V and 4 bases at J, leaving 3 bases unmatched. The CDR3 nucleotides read TGTGCCAGCAGTCGCGACAGGGCAGATACGCAGTATTTT. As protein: CASSRDRADTQYF.

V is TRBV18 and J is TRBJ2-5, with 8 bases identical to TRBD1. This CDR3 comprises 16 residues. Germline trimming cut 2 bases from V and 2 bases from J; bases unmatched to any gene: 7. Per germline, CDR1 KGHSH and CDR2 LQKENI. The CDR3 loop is CASSPVTRTGQETQYF. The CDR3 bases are TGTGCCAGCTCACCAGTTACTAGGACAGGGCAAGAGACCCAGTACTTC.

The CDR3 DNA is TGTGCCAGCAGTTTACATGGACAGGGGAAGGGCTACACCTTC. Translated, it gives CASSLHGQGKGYTF. The V and J genes are TRBV27 and TRBJ1-2; 9 nucleotides line up with TRBD1. Germline assignment: CDR1 MNHEY and CDR2 SMNVEV (reference sequence). There are 14 residues in the CDR3. The trim removed 2 bases at V and 8 bases at J, leaving 6 bases unmatched.

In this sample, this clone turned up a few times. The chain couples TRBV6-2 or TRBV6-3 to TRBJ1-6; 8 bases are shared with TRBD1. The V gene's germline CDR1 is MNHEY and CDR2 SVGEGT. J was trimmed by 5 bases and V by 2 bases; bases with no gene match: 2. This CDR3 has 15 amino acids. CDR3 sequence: CASSYRTGNNSPLHF. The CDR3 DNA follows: TGTGCCAGCAGTTACCGGACAGGGAATAATTCACCCCTCCACTTT.

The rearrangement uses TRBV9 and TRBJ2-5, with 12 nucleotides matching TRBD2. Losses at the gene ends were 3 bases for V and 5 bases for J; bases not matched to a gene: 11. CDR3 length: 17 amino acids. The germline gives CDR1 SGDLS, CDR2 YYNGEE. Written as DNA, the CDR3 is TGTGCCAGCAGCGACCCCATGACTAGCGGGAGTGGGGAGACCCAGTACTTC. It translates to CASSDPMTSGSGETQYF.

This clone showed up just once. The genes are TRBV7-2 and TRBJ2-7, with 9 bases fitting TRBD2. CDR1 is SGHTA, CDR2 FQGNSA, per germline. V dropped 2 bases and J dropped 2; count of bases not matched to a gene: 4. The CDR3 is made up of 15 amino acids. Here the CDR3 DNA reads TGTGCCAGCAGCTTAAGACTAGCGGACGCCTACGAGCAGTACTTC. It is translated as CASSLRLADAYEQYF. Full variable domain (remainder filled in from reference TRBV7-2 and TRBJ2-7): GAGVSQSPSNKVTEKGKDVELRCDPISGHTALYWYRQSLGQGLEFLIYFQGNSAPDKSGLPSDRFSAERTGGSVSTLTIQRTQQEDSAVYLCASSLRLADAYEQYFGPGTRLTVT.

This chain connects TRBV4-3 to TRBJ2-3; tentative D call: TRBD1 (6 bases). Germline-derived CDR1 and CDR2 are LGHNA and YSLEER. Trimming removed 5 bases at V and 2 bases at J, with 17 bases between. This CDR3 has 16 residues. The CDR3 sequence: CASSAMSGAPTDTQYF. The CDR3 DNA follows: TGCGCCAGCAGCGCAATGTCAGGGGCCCCCACAGATACGCAGTATTTT.

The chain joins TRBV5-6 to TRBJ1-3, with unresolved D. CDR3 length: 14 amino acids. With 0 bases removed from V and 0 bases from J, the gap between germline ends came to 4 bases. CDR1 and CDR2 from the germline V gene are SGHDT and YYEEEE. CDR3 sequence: CASSLGGSGNTIYF. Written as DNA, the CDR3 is TGTGCCAGCAGCTTGGGAGGCTCTGGAAACACCATATATTTT.

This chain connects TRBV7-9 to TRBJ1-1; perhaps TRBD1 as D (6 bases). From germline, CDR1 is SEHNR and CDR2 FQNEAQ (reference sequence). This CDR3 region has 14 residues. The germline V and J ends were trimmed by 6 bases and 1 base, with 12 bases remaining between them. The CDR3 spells CASSYGGANTEAFF. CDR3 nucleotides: TGTGCCAGCAGTTACGGGGGGGCGAACACTGAAGCTTTCTTT.

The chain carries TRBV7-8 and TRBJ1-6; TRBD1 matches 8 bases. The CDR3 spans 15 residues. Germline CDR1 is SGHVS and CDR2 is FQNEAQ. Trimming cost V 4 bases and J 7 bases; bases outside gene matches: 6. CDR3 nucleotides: TGTGCCAGCAGCTATGGGACAGGCAGGAATTCACCCCTCCACTTT. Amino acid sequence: CASSYGTGRNSPLHF.

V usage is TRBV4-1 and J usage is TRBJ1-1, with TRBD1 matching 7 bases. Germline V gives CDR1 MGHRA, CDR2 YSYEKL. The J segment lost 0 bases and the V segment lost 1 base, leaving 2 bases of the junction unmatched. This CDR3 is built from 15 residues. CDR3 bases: TGCGCCAGCAGCCAAGCGGGACAGATGAACACTGAAGCTTTCTTT. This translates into CASSQAGQMNTEAFF.

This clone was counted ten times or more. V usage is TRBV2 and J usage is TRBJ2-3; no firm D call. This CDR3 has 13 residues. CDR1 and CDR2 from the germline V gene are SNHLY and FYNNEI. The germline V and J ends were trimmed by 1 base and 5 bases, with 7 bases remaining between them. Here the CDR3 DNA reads TGTGCCAGCAGTGAAGGTCCGGGAGATACGCAGTATTTT. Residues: CASSEGPGDTQYF.

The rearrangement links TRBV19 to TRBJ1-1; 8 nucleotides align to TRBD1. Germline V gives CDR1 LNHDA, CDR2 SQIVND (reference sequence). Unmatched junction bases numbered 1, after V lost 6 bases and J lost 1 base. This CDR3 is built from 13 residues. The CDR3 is CASRGTGNTEAFF. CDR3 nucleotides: TGTGCCAGTAGGGGGACAGGGAACACTGAAGCTTTCTTT.

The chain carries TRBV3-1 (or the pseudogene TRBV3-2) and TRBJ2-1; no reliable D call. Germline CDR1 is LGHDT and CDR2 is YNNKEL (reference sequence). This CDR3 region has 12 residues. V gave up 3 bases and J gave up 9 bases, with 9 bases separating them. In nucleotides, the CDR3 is TGTGCCAGCAGCCAGCCCCCCGGTGAGCAGTTCTTC. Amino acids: CASSQPPGEQFF.

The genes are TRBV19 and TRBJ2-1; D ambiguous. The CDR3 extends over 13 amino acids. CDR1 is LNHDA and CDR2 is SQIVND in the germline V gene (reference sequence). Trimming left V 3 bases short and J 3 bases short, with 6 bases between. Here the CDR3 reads CASSINYYNEQFF. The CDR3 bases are TGTGCCAGTAGTATTAACTACTACAATGAGCAGTTCTTC. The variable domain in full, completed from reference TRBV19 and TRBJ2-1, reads DGGITQSPKYLFRKEGQNVTLSCEQNLNHDAMYWYRQDPGQGLRLIYYSQIVNDFQKGDIAEGYSVSREKKESFPLTVTSAQKNPTAFYLCASSINYYNEQFFGPGTRLTVL.

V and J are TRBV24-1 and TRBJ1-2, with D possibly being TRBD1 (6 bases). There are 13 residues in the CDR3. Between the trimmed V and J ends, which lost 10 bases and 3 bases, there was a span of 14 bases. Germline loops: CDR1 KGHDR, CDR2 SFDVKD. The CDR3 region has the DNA TGTGCCACAACCCGACAGGAATACTATGGCTACACCTTC. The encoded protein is CATTRQEYYGYTF.

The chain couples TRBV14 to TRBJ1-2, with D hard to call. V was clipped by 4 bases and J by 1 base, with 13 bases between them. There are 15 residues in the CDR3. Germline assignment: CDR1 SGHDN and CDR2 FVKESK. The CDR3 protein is CASSLVEVFNYGYTF. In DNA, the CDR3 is TGTGCCAGCAGCCTAGTCGAGGTTTTTAACTATGGCTACACCTTC.

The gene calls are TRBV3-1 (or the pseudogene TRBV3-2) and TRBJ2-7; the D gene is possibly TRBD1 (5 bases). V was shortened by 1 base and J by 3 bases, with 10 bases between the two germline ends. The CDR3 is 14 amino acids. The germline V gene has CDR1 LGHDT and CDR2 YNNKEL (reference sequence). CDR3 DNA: TGTGCCAGCAGCCAAGGGCCGACAGACTACGAGCAGTACTTC. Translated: CASSQGPTDYEQYF.

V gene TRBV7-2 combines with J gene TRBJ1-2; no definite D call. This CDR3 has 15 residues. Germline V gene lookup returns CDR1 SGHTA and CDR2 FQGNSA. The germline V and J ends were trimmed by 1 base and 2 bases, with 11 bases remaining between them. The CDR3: CASSLVRYQNYGYTF. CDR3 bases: TGTGCCAGCAGCTTAGTTCGTTACCAGAACTATGGCTACACCTTC.